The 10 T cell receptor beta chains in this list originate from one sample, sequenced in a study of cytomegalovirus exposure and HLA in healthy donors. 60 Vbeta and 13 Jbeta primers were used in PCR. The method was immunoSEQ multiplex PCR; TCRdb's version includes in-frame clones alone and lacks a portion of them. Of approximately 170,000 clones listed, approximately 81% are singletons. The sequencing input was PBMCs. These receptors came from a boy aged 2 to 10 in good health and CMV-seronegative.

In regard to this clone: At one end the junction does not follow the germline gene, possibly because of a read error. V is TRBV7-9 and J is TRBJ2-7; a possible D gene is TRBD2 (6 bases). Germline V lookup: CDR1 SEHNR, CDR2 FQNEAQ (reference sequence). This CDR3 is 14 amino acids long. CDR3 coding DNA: TGTTCCAGCAGCCGTAGCGGTCTAGGTGGCGAGCAGTACTTC. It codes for CSSSRSGLGGEQYF.

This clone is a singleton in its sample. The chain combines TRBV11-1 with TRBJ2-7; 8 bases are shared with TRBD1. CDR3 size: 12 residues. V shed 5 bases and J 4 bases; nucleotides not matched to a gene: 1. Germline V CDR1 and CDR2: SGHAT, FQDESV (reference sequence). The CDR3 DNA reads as TGTGCCAGCAGCGGGACAGGTTACGAGCAGTACGTC. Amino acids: CASSGTGYEQYV.

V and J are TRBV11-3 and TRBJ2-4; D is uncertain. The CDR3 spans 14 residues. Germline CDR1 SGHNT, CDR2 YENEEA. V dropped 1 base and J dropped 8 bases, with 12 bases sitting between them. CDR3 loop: CASSLGANSDIQYF. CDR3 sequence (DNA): TGTGCCAGCAGCTTAGGGGCAAATTCGGACATTCAGTACTTC.

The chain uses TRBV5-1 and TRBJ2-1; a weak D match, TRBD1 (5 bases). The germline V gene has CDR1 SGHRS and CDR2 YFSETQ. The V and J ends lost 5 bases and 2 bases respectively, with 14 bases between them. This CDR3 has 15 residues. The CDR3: CASRMDILAYNEQFF. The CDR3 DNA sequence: TGCGCCAGCAGGATGGACATTTTGGCCTACAATGAGCAGTTCTTC.

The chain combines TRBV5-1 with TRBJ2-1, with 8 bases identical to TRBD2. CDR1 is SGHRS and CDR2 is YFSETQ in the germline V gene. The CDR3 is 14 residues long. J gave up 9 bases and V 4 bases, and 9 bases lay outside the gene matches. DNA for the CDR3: TGCGCCAGCAGCGCATCGGGAGGGCCGGGTGAGCAGTTCTTC. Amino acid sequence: CASSASGGPGEQFF.

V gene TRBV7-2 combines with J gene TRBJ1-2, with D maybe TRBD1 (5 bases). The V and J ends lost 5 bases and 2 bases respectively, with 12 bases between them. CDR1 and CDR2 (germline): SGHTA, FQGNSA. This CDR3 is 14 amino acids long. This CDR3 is CASSPQGGNYGYTF. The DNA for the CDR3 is TGTGCCAGCAGCCCTCAGGGAGGGAACTATGGCTACACCTTC.

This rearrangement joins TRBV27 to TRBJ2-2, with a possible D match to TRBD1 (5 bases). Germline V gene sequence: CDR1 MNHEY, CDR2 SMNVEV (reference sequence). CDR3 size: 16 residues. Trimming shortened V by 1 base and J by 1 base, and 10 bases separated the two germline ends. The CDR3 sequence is CASSLWGRVNTGELFF. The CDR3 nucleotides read TGTGCCAGCAGTTTATGGGGCAGAGTGAACACCGGGGAGCTGTTTTTT.

The CDR3 nucleotides read TGTGCCACCAGCCCGAGCCGGGGGGTCGCTGAAGCTTTCTTT. It specifies CATSPSRGVAEAFF. The chain is built from TRBV15 and TRBJ1-1, with a tentative D call TRBD1 (5 bases). Looked up from germline, CDR1 is LNHNV and CDR2 is YYDKDF (reference sequence). This CDR3 comprises 14 residues. Trimming took 5 bases from V and 6 from J, leaving 16 bases between them.

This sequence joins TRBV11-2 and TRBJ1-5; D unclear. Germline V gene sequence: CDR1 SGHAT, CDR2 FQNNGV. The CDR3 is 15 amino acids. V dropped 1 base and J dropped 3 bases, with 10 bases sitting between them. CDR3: CASSLAGGINQPQHF. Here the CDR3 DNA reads TGTGCCAGCAGCTTAGCGGGAGGGATCAATCAGCCCCAGCATTTT.

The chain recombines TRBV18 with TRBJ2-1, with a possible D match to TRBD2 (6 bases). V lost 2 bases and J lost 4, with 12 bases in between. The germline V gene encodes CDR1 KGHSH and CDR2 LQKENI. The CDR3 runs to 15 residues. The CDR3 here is CASSPNSGVYNEQFF. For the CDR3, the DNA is TGTGCCAGCTCACCAAATAGCGGAGTTTACAATGAGCAGTTCTTC.